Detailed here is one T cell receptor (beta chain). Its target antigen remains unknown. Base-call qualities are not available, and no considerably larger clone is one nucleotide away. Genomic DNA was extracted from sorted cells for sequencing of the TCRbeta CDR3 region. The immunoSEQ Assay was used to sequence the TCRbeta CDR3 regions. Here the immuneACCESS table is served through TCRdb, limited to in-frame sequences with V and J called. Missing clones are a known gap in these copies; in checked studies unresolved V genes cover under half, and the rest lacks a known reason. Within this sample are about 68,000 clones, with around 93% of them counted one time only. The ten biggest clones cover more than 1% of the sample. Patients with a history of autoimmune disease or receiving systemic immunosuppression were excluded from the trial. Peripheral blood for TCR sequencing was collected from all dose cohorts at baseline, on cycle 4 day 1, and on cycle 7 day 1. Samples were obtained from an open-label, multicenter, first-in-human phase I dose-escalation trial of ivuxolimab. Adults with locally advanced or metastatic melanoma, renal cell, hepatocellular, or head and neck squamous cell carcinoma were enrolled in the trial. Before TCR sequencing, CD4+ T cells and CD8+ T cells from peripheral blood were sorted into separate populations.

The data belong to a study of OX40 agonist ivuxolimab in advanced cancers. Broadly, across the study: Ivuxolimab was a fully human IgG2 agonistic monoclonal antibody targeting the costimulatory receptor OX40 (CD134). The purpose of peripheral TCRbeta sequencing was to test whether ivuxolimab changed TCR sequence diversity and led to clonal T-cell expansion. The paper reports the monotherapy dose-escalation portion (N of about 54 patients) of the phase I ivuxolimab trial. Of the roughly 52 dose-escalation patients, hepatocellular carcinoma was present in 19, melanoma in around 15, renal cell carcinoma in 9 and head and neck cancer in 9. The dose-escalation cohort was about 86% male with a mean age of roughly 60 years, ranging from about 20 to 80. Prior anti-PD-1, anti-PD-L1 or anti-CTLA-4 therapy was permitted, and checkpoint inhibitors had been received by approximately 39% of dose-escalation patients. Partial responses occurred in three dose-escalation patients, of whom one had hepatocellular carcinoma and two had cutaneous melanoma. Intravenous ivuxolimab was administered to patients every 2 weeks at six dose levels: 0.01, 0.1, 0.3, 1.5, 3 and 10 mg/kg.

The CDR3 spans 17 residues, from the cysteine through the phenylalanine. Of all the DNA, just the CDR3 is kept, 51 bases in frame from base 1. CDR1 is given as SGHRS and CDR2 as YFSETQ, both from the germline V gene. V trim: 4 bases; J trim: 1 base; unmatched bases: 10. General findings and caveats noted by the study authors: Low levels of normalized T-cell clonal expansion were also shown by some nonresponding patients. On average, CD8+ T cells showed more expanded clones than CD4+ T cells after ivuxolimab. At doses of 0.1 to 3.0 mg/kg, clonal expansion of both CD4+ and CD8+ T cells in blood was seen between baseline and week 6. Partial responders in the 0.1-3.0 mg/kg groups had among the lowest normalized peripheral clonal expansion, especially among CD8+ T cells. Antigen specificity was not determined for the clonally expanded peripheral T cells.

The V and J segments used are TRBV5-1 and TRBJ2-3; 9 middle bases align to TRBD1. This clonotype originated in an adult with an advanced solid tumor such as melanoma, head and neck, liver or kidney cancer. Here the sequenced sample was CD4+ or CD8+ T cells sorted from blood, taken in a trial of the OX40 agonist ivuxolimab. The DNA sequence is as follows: TGCGCCAGCAGCGGAACCACAGGGGGCTGGGGCACAGATACGCAGTATTTT. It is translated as CASSGTTGGWGTDTQYF.